Detailed here is one T cell receptor (beta chain). Its specificity is unknown. This sample was taken from a study of T cells after yellow fever vaccination. At the level of the study: Fractions of limited cellularity were prepared by means of SMART-Seq v4 Ultra Low Input.

TCRdb re-analysed the 5' RACE reads in MiXCR, keeping a single row per CDR3 protein. The repertoire has more than 250,000 distinct CDR3 sequences, roughly 6.8% of them found once; the top ten carry roughly 19%. Study-level points and caveats: A limited proportion of clonotypes was detected within both the CD4 and CD8 compartments.

Sequencing used PBMCs, obtained around 45 days after the first yellow fever vaccination. This TCR was sampled from a man younger than 35 who received the YFV17D yellow fever vaccine.

CDR3 region: CASSVGTGETQYF. CDR3 bases: TGTGCCAGCAGCGTAGGGACAGGGGAGACCCAGTACTTC. The chain employs TRBV9 and TRBJ2-5, with TRBD1 identical over 8 bases. Germline CDR1 and CDR2: SGDLS and YYNGEE. The V segment lost 0 bases and the J segment 5 bases; nucleotides outside the gene matches: 0. The CDR3 runs to 13 residues.